The text below deals with one T cell receptor (beta chain). Its antigen is currently unknown. The sample comes from a study of T cell repertoires in cytomegalovirus infection. Study-wide context: Recently identified HLA-C-restricted and well-studied HLA-B-restricted CMV epitopes were used. An indication of both CMV infection and matching HLA type came from public TCR beta signatures. Study-wide findings and caveats: Individuals carrying CMV plus the relevant HLA were identified by cumulative frequency of public TCR beta families. There were HLA-C-restricted CMV-specific TCR beta clonotypes dominating the ex vivo response.

The CDR3 runs to 15 residues. V was pared by 2 bases and J by 5 bases, with 8 bases of the junction left unmatched. CDR1 is SEHNR and CDR2 is FQNEAQ in the germline V gene (reference sequence). TCRdb re-derived calls from the reads in MiXCR, one entry per CDR3 protein. The table includes around 800,000 distinct CDR3 sequences, around a third detected once. V usage is TRBV7-9 and J usage is TRBJ2-7; 8 bases align to TRBD1. The specimen was cultured CD8+ T cells from PBMCs, collected from culture after CMV antigen stimulation. This receptor was identified in a human donor in good health (CMV status not recorded). Some clones in this sample may be carry-over from other donors' samples. Written as DNA, the CDR3 is TGTGCCAGCAGCTTAACCGGGACAGGAGGGAACGAGCAGTACTTC. This translates into CASSLTGTGGNEQYF.